This T cell receptor beta chain stems from a study of blood T cell repertoires in COVID-19. Study at large: Samples taken during acute and convalescent COVID-19 were collected in the United States, Italy and Spain. T cells, B-cell-depleted T cells, or PBMCs supplied cDNA or gDNA.

In the original workflow: Researchers report that nucleated cell counts were estimated from reference gene primer amplification. Data came from immunoSEQ multiplex PCR; TCRdb stores just in-frame clones and leaves some out. The V and J calls and clone size were taken over from that table, and D and trimming were inferred from the DNA. The data contain under 350,000 clones, around 85% of them seen just once; the ten biggest clones take up about 7%. The CDR3 runs 13 residues. Trimming left V 8 bases short and J 3 bases short, with 12 bases between. The germline V gene has CDR1 KGHDR and CDR2 SFDVKD. This clone was picked up a small number of times.

The V and J genes are TRBV24-1 and TRBJ1-1; D is uncertain. The clonotype originates from a human donor in a cohort sampled during active COVID-19. Sequenced: peripheral blood. CDR3 sequence (DNA): TGTGCCACCAATACTCTGCTTTACACTGAAGCTTTCTTT. As protein: CATNTLLYTEAFF.